The table lists the clone carrying this T cell receptor (beta chain) with many counts. The source of the sample is a study of T cell repertoires in cytomegalovirus infection. CDR1 and CDR2 from the germline V gene are SNHLY and FYNNEI. The ends were cut back, 2 bases at V and 0 bases at J, with 8 bases in the middle. The CDR3 totals 15 residues. TCRdb itself ran the reads through MiXCR, one entry per CDR3 protein. Here the sample spans approximately 500,000 distinct CDR3 sequences, approximately 15% being singletons. What was sequenced was CD8+ T cells from PBMCs. The source of this sequence is a human donor in good health (CMV status not recorded). Some clones in this sample may be carry-over from other donors' samples. The V and J genes are TRBV2 and TRBJ2-1, with D uncertain. CDR3 in amino acids: CASSELELSYNEQFF. The CDR3 bases are TGTGCCAGCAGTGAATTGGAGCTCTCCTACAATGAGCAGTTCTTC.